This note documents a single T cell receptor beta chain sequence. The CDR3 is made up of 14 amino acids. Trimming took 5 bases from V and 5 from J; bases not matched to a gene: 8. Germline loops: CDR1 PRHDT, CDR2 FYEKMQ (reference sequence). Assay: immunoSEQ multiplex PCR; the TCRdb copy retains only in-frame clones and omits some. Seen here are 75,000 to 95,000 clones, around 83% observed once, and the top ten hold over 20%. The source of the sample is a study of radiotherapy plus CTLA-4 blockade in lung cancer. The source of this sequence is a human donor with non-small cell lung cancer that progressed on radiotherapy plus ipilimumab. The sequencing used peripheral blood, collected from a patient treated with radiotherapy plus ipilimumab. The chain links TRBV13 to TRBJ2-5, with 7 positions matching TRBD1. CDR3 bases: TGTGCCAGCAGCCAGCGACAGGGCGGGGAGACCCAGTACTTC. This encodes CASSQRQGGETQYF.